This T cell receptor (beta chain) was captured in a study of blood T cells in healthy people across ages. The germline V gene has CDR1 MNHEY and CDR2 SVGEGT. V gave up 6 bases and J gave up 3 bases, with 14 bases separating them. This CDR3 region has 14 residues. PCR was performed a second time for about 6 to 12 cycles using a sample-barcoded 5' primer and a J-beta primer mix. From each sample, at least 2.5 million paired-end reads containing CDR3 were obtained. TCRdb itself ran the 5' RACE reads through MiXCR, one entry per CDR3 protein. The table lists about a million distinct CDR3 sequences, 30% to 40% of them singletons, with around 13% in the top ten. The study's findings and limits: Underestimates were what the diversity estimates from one million T cells were considered to be. Relative to aged donors, long-lived donors carried more naive CD4+ cells and displayed higher diversity. It was found that TCR beta diversity correlated strongly with the percentage of naive T cells.

As for this clonotype: Its specificity is unknown.

The source material was blood. The clonotype originates from a man between 18 and 35 years old in good health. The chain couples TRBV6-2 or TRBV6-3 to TRBJ2-5, with D possibly matching TRBD1 (6 bases). CDR3 coding DNA: TGTGCCAGCAGCCTGTCGACAGGAGAAGAGACCCAGTACTTC. This encodes CASSLSTGEETQYF.